The T cell receptor beta chain under discussion was sequenced for a study of neurological immune-mediated disorders. This clonotype was observed at least ten times. The germline CDR1 and CDR2 sequences are KGHDR and SFDVKD. This CDR3 has 16 residues. After removal of 4 bases from V and 2 bases from J, the junction contained 5 bases not matched to a gene. TCRdb re-called the 5' RACE reads with MiXCR, one entry per CDR3 protein. The sample comprises fewer than 50,000 distinct CDR3 sequences, less than 15% of which are singletons, and over 10% rests with the top ten. Time point in this sample: longitudinal time-point 3.

Sequencing used PBMCs. This receptor was identified in a young man in good health. This rearrangement joins TRBV24-1 to TRBJ2-3, with 10 bases that match TRBD2. The CDR3 region has the DNA TGTGCCACCAGTGAACCGAGCGGGAGGGCCACAGATACGCAGTATTTT. Translated, it gives CATSEPSGRATDTQYF.